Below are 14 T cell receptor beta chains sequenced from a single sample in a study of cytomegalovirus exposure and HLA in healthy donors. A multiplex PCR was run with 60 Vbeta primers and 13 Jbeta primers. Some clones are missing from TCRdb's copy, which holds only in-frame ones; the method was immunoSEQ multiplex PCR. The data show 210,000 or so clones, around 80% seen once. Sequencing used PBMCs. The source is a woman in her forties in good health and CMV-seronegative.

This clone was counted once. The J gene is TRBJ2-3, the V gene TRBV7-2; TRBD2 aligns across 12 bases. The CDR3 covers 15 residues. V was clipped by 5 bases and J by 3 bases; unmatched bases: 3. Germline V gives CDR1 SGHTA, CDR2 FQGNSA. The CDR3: CASSPTSGGTDTQYF. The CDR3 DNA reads TGTGCCAGCAGCCCGACTAGCGGGGGTACAGATACGCAGTATTTT.

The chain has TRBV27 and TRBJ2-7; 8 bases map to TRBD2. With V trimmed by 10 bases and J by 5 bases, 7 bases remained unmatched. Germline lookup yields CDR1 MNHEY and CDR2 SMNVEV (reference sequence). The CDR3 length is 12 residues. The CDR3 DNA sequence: TGTGCCACCTCGGGGGGGCACCACGAGCAGTACTTC. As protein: CATSGGHHEQYF.

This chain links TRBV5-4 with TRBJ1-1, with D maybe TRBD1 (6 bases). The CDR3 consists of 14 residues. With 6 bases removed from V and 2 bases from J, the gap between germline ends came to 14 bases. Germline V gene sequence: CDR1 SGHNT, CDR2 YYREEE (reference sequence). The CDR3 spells CASTQGQENTEAFF. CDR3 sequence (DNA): TGTGCCAGCACCCAGGGGCAGGAAAACACTGAAGCTTTCTTT.

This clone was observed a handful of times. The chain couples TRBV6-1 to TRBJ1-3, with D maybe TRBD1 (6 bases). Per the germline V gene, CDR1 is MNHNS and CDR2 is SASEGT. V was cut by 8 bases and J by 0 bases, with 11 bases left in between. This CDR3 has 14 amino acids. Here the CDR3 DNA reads TGTGCCAGCTACGACAGGAACTCTGGAAACACCATATATTTT. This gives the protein CASYDRNSGNTIYF.

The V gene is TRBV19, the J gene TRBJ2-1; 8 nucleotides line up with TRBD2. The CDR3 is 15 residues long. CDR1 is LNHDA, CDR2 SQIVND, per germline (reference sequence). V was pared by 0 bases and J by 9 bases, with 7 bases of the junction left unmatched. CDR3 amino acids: CASSIDQRRGVEQFF. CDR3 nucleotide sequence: TGTGCCAGTAGTATAGATCAACGGCGGGGGGTTGAGCAGTTCTTC.

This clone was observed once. The CDR3 here is CASRGRLTGELFF. The CDR3 DNA reads TGTGCCAGCAGGGGCCGGCTCACCGGGGAGCTGTTTTTT. This chain links TRBV6-5 with TRBJ2-2; D is unclear. The V gene's germline CDR1 is MNHEY and CDR2 SVGAGI. V lost 6 bases and J lost 4, with 9 bases in between. The CDR3 consists of 13 residues.

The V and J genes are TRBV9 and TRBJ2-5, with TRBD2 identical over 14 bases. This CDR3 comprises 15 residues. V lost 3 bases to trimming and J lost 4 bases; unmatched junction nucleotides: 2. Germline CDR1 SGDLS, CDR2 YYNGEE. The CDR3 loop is CASSGGLAGVETQYF. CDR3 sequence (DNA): TGTGCCAGCAGCGGGGGACTAGCGGGGGTAGAGACCCAGTACTTC.

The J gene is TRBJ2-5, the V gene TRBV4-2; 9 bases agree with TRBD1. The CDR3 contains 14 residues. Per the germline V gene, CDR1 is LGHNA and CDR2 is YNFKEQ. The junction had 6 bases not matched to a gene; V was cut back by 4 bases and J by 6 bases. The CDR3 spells CASSPGTGRQTQYF. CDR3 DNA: TGTGCCAGCAGCCCCGGGACAGGGAGACAGACCCAGTACTTC.

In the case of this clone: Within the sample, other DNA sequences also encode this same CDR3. This CDR3 reads CASSLAGTVNTEAFF. In DNA, the CDR3 is TGCGCCAGCAGCTTGGCCGGGACAGTGAACACTGAAGCTTTCTTT. This chain connects TRBV5-1 to TRBJ1-1; 7 positions match TRBD1. Losses at the gene ends were 0 bases for V and 0 bases for J; bases not matched to a gene: 2. This CDR3 has 15 amino acids. Germline CDR1 is SGHRS and CDR2 is YFSETQ.

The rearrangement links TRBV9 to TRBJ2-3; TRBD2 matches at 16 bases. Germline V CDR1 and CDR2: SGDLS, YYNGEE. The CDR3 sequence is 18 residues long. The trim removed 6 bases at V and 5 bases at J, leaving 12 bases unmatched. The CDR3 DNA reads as TGTGCCAGCACCACCGGGACTAGCGGGGGGGCCGGGATAGATACGCAGTATTTT. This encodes CASTTGTSGGAGIDTQYF.

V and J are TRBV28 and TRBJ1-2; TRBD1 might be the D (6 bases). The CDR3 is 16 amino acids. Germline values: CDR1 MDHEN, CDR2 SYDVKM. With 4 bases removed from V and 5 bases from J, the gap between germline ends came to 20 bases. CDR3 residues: CASSSPPKSGVYGYTF. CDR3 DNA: TGTGCCAGCAGTTCCCCGCCCAAATCAGGGGTATATGGCTACACCTTC.

The CDR3 is CASSLGRDRGDMGNIQYF. CDR3 in DNA: TGTGCCAGCAGCTTGGGCCGGGACAGGGGTGATATGGGCAACATTCAGTACTTC. The chain has TRBV5-6 and TRBJ2-4, with 10 bases aligning to TRBD1. CDR1 is SGHDT, CDR2 YYEEEE, per germline. V lost 0 bases and J lost 7; bases outside the gene matches: 13. The CDR3 loop spans 18 amino acids.

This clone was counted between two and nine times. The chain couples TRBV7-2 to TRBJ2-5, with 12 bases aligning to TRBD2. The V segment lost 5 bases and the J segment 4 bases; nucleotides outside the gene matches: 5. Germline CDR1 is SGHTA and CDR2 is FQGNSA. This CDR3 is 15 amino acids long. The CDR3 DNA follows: TGTGCCAGCAGCACTAGCGGGGGGCGGGGAGAGACCCAGTACTTC. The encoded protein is CASSTSGGRGETQYF.

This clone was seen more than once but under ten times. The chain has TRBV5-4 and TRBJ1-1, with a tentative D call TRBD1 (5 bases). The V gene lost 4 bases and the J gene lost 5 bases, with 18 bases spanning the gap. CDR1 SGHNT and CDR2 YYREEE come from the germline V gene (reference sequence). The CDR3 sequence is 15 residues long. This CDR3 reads CASSTGIGGDTEAFF. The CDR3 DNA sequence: TGTGCCAGCAGCACCGGGATCGGGGGAGATACTGAAGCTTTCTTT.